The next 32 T cell receptor beta chains were all read from a single sample in a study of blood T cell repertoires in COVID-19. TCRdb's table, derived via immunoSEQ multiplex PCR, lists solely in-frame clones and lacks some. The sample lists 200,000 to 300,000 clones, roughly 84% seen once, with around 2.4% in the top ten. The sequencing sample was made of peripheral blood. These receptors all stem from a man in his forties who had recovered from COVID-19.

This chain connects TRBV18 to TRBJ1-2; D is undetermined. The V gene lost 2 bases and the J gene lost 5 bases, with 12 bases spanning the gap. Germline loops: CDR1 KGHSH, CDR2 LQKENI. The CDR3 extends over 14 amino acids. The CDR3 protein is CASSPSSLGYGYTF. In DNA, the CDR3 is TGTGCCAGCTCACCATCTAGCCTTGGTTATGGCTACACCTTC.

This clone has a handful of counts. J is TRBJ2-7 and V is TRBV4-1; 8 bases fit TRBD1. This CDR3 has 15 residues. Germline lookup yields CDR1 MGHRA and CDR2 YSYEKL. V trimming: 2 bases; J trimming: 1 base; junction bases outside the gene matches: 4. The CDR3 nucleotides read TGCGCCAGCAGCCAACATGGGACAGGATCCTACGAGCAGTACTTC. It yields the protein CASSQHGTGSYEQYF.

The chain employs TRBV11-3 and TRBJ2-2; D may be TRBD1 (6 bases). Per germline, CDR1 SGHNT and CDR2 YENEEA. Trimming stripped 5 bases from V and 4 bases from J, with 14 bases between. CDR3 length equals 15 residues. The CDR3 sequence: CASSRRAGATGELFF. The CDR3 DNA reads as TGTGCCAGCAGCCGAAGAGCAGGGGCCACCGGGGAGCTGTTTTTT. Variable domain in full (rest from reference TRBV11-3 and TRBJ2-2): EAGVVQSPRYKIIEKKQPVAFWCNPISGHNTLYWYLQNLGQGPELLIRYENEEAVDDSQLPKDRFSAERLKGVDSTLKIQPAELGDSAVYLCASSRRAGATGELFFGEGSRLTVL.

The chain combines TRBV19 with TRBJ2-3; 14 positions agree with TRBD2. In germline, CDR1 is LNHDA, CDR2 SQIVND (reference sequence). There are 17 residues in the CDR3. The V gene end was trimmed by 5 bases and the J gene end by 2 bases; junction bases not matched to a gene: 6. The CDR3 DNA reads TGTGCCAGTAGTGGCTGGGGACTAGCGGGGGACACAGATACGCAGTATTTT. It is translated as CASSGWGLAGDTDTQYF. The entire variable domain, with the rest obtained from reference TRBV19 and TRBJ2-3, is as follows: DGGITQSPKYLFRKEGQNVTLSCEQNLNHDAMYWYRQDPGQGLRLIYYSQIVNDFQKGDIAEGYSVSREKKESFPLTVTSAQKNPTAFYLCASSGWGLAGDTDTQYFGPGTRLTVL.

The chain recombines TRBV5-1 with TRBJ2-2, with TRBD1 matching 8 bases. Germline V gene lookup returns CDR1 SGHRS and CDR2 YFSETQ. V lost 5 bases and J lost 0; bases outside the gene matches: 6. The CDR3 totals 16 residues. DNA of the CDR3: TGCGCCAGCAGGGATCAGGGGGCCTCGAACACCGGGGAGCTGTTTTTT. Translating it yields CASRDQGASNTGELFF.

CDR3 protein: CASSLGLAVTDTQYF. The CDR3 DNA reads as TGTGCCAGCAGCTTGGGACTAGCGGTCACAGATACGCAGTATTTT. The chain combines TRBV11-3 with TRBJ2-3, with 11 nucleotides matching TRBD2. Germline V lookup: CDR1 SGHNT, CDR2 YENEEA. The V gene end was trimmed by 3 bases and the J gene end by 2 bases; junction bases not matched to a gene: 1. The CDR3 loop spans 15 amino acids. The full variable domain, its missing parts supplied by reference TRBV11-3 and TRBJ2-3, is EAGVVQSPRYKIIEKKQPVAFWCNPISGHNTLYWYLQNLGQGPELLIRYENEEAVDDSQLPKDRFSAERLKGVDSTLKIQPAELGDSAVYLCASSLGLAVTDTQYFGPGTRLTVL.

The rearrangement links TRBV27 to TRBJ1-2; TRBD1 is a possible D gene (6 bases). The germline V and J ends were trimmed by 4 bases and 1 base, with 7 bases remaining between them. The CDR3 loop spans 13 amino acids. CDR1 is MNHEY, CDR2 SMNVEV, per germline (reference sequence). CDR3 in DNA: TGTGCCAGCAGTTACAGGGTTAACTATGGCTACACCTTC. Its translation: CASSYRVNYGYTF.

The count of this clone is one. This chain links TRBV2 with TRBJ2-6, with D maybe TRBD1 (5 bases). V was shortened by 6 bases and J by 4 bases, with 13 bases between the two germline ends. This CDR3 region has 15 residues. CDR1 and CDR2 from the germline V gene are SNHLY and FYNNEI. CDR3 residues: CASRGVGLGANVLTF. CDR3 nucleotide sequence: TGTGCCAGCAGGGGCGTGGGGCTCGGGGCCAACGTCCTGACTTTC.

The J gene is TRBJ1-2, the V gene TRBV6-5, with 7 nucleotides matching TRBD1. V lost 0 bases and J lost 4; bases outside the gene matches: 8. The CDR3 consists of 16 residues. CDR1 and CDR2 from the germline V gene are MNHEY and SVGAGI. CDR3: CASSYSVRRQGYGYTF. The CDR3 bases are TGTGCCAGCAGTTACTCGGTTCGGCGACAGGGCTATGGCTACACCTTC.

This clone was seen more than once but under ten times. The chain links TRBV7-9 to TRBJ1-2; 7 positions match TRBD1. Losses at the gene ends were 5 bases for V and 4 bases for J; bases not matched to a gene: 10. The germline V gene has CDR1 SEHNR and CDR2 FQNEAQ (reference sequence). The CDR3 runs 15 residues. CDR3 sequence (DNA): TGTGCCAGCAGCCCCCCGGGACAGTACCTCTATGGCTACACCTTC. Translating gives CASSPPGQYLYGYTF.

V gene TRBV7-2 combines with J gene TRBJ2-3, with 13 bases identical to TRBD2. Looked up from germline, CDR1 is SGHTA and CDR2 is FQGNSA. This CDR3 comprises 17 residues. Trimming cost V 5 bases and J 8 bases; bases outside gene matches: 13. This CDR3 is CASSPLTSGGADGTQYF. The DNA of the CDR3 is TGTGCCAGCAGCCCTCTCACTAGCGGGGGGGCCGATGGTACGCAGTATTTT.

J is TRBJ2-7 and V is TRBV7-2; 13 bases are a match to TRBD2. CDR1 is SGHTA and CDR2 is FQGNSA in the germline V gene. The CDR3 spans 15 residues. Germline trimming cut 6 bases from V and 4 bases from J; bases unmatched to any gene: 6. The CDR3, as DNA: TGTGCCAGCAGGCCGGGGACTAGCGGGACGTACGAGCAGTACTTC. Protein sequence: CASRPGTSGTYEQYF.

V and J are TRBV7-9 and TRBJ1-6; 9 bases fit TRBD1. The CDR3 consists of 15 residues. CDR1 and CDR2 (germline): SEHNR, FQNEAQ (reference sequence). With 5 bases clipped from V and 9 bases from J, the junction kept 8 bases outside the gene matches. CDR3 in DNA: TGTGCCAGCAGCGCCCGGACAGGGGTGGGTTCACCCCTCCACTTT. It encodes CASSARTGVGSPLHF.

This chain links TRBV19 with TRBJ2-1; 16 bases are a match to TRBD2. Germline CDR1 LNHDA, CDR2 SQIVND (reference sequence). The junction had 9 bases not matched to a gene; V was cut back by 3 bases and J by 7 bases. This CDR3 is built from 18 residues. CDR3 DNA: TGTGCCAGTAGTATTAGAGGGACTAGCGGGAGGGCCAGGAATGAGCAGTTCTTC. Translating it yields CASSIRGTSGRARNEQFF.

This chain connects TRBV9 to TRBJ1-2, with D unclear. Germline V lookup: CDR1 SGDLS, CDR2 YYNGEE. V lost 0 bases to trimming and J lost 3 bases, with 12 bases between them. The CDR3 extends over 15 amino acids. CDR3 protein: CASSVGGGIYYGYTF. Written as DNA, the CDR3 is TGTGCCAGCAGCGTAGGAGGCGGGATTTACTATGGCTACACCTTC.

J is TRBJ1-2 and V is TRBV11-2, with 8 nucleotides matching TRBD1. This CDR3 region has 14 residues. CDR1 is SGHAT and CDR2 is FQNNGV in the germline V gene. With V trimmed by 4 bases and J by 2 bases, 3 bases remained unmatched. The CDR3 DNA sequence: TGTGCCAGCAGCTCTCAGGGGGCAAACTATGGCTACACCTTC. Its translation is CASSSQGANYGYTF.

This clone was recorded a few times. The V call is TRBV5-4, the J call TRBJ1-1, with a tentative D call TRBD1 (6 bases). Germline V gene lookup returns CDR1 SGHNT and CDR2 YYREEE (reference sequence). CDR3 size: 16 residues. V lost 0 bases, J lost 1 base, and 13 bases lay in between. The CDR3 sequence is CASSLGGRGGNTEAFF. The CDR3 bases are TGTGCCAGCAGCTTGGGGGGGCGAGGGGGGAACACTGAAGCTTTCTTT.

The V call is TRBV7-2, the J call TRBJ2-4, with 7 positions matching TRBD1. The CDR3 has 17 amino acids. V lost 3 bases, J lost 6 bases, and 14 bases stayed unmatched. Germline V gene lookup returns CDR1 SGHTA and CDR2 FQGNSA. This CDR3 is CASSLTGLLIRGNIQYF. CDR3 DNA sequence: TGTGCCAGCAGCTTGACAGGGCTTCTGATTAGAGGAAACATTCAGTACTTC. The whole variable domain, remainder taken from reference TRBV7-2 and TRBJ2-4, is GAGVSQSPSNKVTEKGKDVELRCDPISGHTALYWYRQSLGQGLEFLIYFQGNSAPDKSGLPSDRFSAERTGGSVSTLTIQRTQQEDSAVYLCASSLTGLLIRGNIQYFGAGTRLSVL.

The chain combines TRBV3-1 (or the pseudogene TRBV3-2) with TRBJ1-1, with D unresolved. There are 15 residues in the CDR3. Between the trimmed V and J ends, which lost 8 bases and 1 base, there was a span of 17 bases. Per germline, CDR1 LGHDT and CDR2 YNNKEL (reference sequence). This chain's CDR3 is CASCPSGRANTEAFF. CDR3 nucleotides: TGTGCCAGCTGTCCATCGGGAAGGGCGAACACTGAAGCTTTCTTT.

This clone showed up just a few times. The chain is built from TRBV11-2 and TRBJ2-7, with TRBD1 matching over 9 bases. J was trimmed by 0 bases and V by 0 bases; bases with no gene match: 0. Germline V CDR1 and CDR2: SGHAT, FQNNGV. The CDR3 covers 15 residues. CDR3 DNA sequence: TGTGCCAGCAGCTTAGAACAGGGGGCCTCCTACGAGCAGTACTTC. Translating it yields CASSLEQGASYEQYF.

The rearrangement joins TRBV6-6 to TRBJ1-6; the D is unclear. The CDR3 spans 11 residues. The germline V and J ends were trimmed by 7 bases and 9 bases, with 7 bases remaining between them. Germline V gene sequence: CDR1 MNHNY, CDR2 SVGAGI (reference sequence). The CDR3 sequence: CASNFGSPLHF. CDR3 DNA sequence: TGTGCCAGCAACTTCGGTTCACCCCTCCACTTT.

This chain joins TRBV7-2 and TRBJ2-5, with 12 bases that match TRBD2. Germline assignment: CDR1 SGHTA and CDR2 FQGNSA. The CDR3 contains 14 residues. V lost 6 bases, J lost 5 bases, and 4 bases stayed unmatched. CDR3 protein: CASRLAGGTETQYF. In DNA form, the CDR3 reads TGTGCCAGCAGACTAGCGGGAGGCACGGAGACCCAGTACTTC. Complete variable domain (other parts from reference TRBV7-2 and TRBJ2-5): GAGVSQSPSNKVTEKGKDVELRCDPISGHTALYWYRQSLGQGLEFLIYFQGNSAPDKSGLPSDRFSAERTGGSVSTLTIQRTQQEDSAVYLCASRLAGGTETQYFGPGTRLLVL.

The rearrangement uses TRBV27 and TRBJ2-1; perhaps TRBD2 as D (5 bases). CDR3 length: 17 residues. From germline, CDR1 is MNHEY and CDR2 SMNVEV (reference sequence). V was pared by 2 bases and J by 6 bases, with 20 bases between. The CDR3 bases are TGTGCCAGCAGTTTAATCCGGGGTTTGAGAGAAGTCAATGAGCAGTTCTTC. It is translated as CASSLIRGLREVNEQFF.

This clone was recorded once. The chain has TRBV3-1 (or the pseudogene TRBV3-2) and TRBJ2-1; 14 nucleotides align to TRBD2. Germline loops: CDR1 LGHDT, CDR2 YNNKEL (reference sequence). V gave up 4 bases and J gave up 7 bases; unmatched junction bases: 6. CDR3 length equals 16 residues. Here the CDR3 reads CASSPWTSGGPNEQFF. CDR3 nucleotide sequence: TGTGCCAGCAGCCCTTGGACTAGCGGGGGGCCAAATGAGCAGTTCTTC.

This clone was seen a single time. The chain carries TRBV2 and TRBJ2-3, with 14 bases identical to TRBD2. The CDR3 extends over 15 amino acids. CDR1 and CDR2 from the germline V gene are SNHLY and FYNNEI. The junction had 7 bases not matched to a gene; V was cut back by 10 bases and J by 4 bases. This CDR3 is CATRLAGGPADTQYF. The CDR3 nucleotides are TGTGCCACCAGACTAGCGGGAGGGCCAGCAGATACGCAGTATTTT.

J is TRBJ1-4 and V is TRBV7-2; D is ambiguous. V shed 0 bases and J shed 0 bases, with 11 bases lying between them. This CDR3 contains 17 residues. Germline CDR1 SGHTA, CDR2 FQGNSA. CDR3 DNA sequence: TGTGCCAGCAGCTTAGCGCCGAGAACTGCAACTAATGAAAAACTGTTTTTT. This encodes CASSLAPRTATNEKLFF.

This clone occurred once. CDR3 in amino acids: CSVDRGNTIYF. The CDR3 DNA sequence: TGCAGCGTTGACCGGGGGAACACCATATATTTT. This chain uses TRBV29-1 with TRBJ1-3, with D possibly TRBD1 on 5 matching bases. Germline CDR1 SQVTM, CDR2 ANQGSEA. Deletions cut 3 bases from V and 7 bases from J, with 7 bases between. This CDR3 has 11 residues.

The V and J genes are TRBV10-3 and TRBJ1-4; 7 nucleotides align to TRBD1. The V gene's germline CDR1 is ENHRY and CDR2 SYGVKD. Trimming cost V 6 bases and J 4 bases; bases outside gene matches: 8. The CDR3 extends over 15 amino acids. The CDR3 nucleotides read TGTGCCATCAGCATCGGACAGGCTTTTAATGAAAAACTGTTTTTT. Its protein is CAISIGQAFNEKLFF.

The V and J genes are TRBV9 and TRBJ2-5, with 16 bases fitting TRBD2. The CDR3 is 17 amino acids. Germline V gene data show CDR1 as SGDLS and CDR2 as YYNGEE. V trimming: 0 bases; J trimming: 4 bases; junction bases outside the gene matches: 3. CDR3 amino acids: CASSVEGTSGRGETQYF. CDR3 DNA sequence: TGTGCCAGCAGCGTAGAAGGGACTAGCGGGAGGGGAGAGACCCAGTACTTC.

This clone was seen a handful of times. The chain links TRBV10-2 to TRBJ2-3; TRBD2 agrees at 11 bases. With 4 bases clipped from V and 2 bases from J, the junction kept 8 bases outside the gene matches. The germline V gene encodes CDR1 WSHSY and CDR2 SAAADI. The CDR3 runs 17 residues. CDR3 protein: CASSGTSGPSPTDTQYF. The CDR3 coding sequence is TGCGCCAGCAGTGGGACTAGCGGGCCATCGCCCACAGATACGCAGTATTTT.

This sequence joins TRBV4-3 and TRBJ2-1; possible D gene TRBD2, 5 bases. In germline, CDR1 is LGHNA, CDR2 YSLEER. The CDR3 covers 14 residues. V was pared by 5 bases and J by 8 bases, with 16 bases between. The CDR3 DNA reads as TGCGCCAGCAGCGGTTCCCACGACGGGGATGAGCAGTTCTTC. It yields the protein CASSGSHDGDEQFF.

The chain combines TRBV20-1 with TRBJ1-4; D remains ambiguous. Deletions cut 3 bases from V and 10 bases from J, with 6 bases between. CDR3 length: 10 residues. The germline gives CDR1 DFQATT, CDR2 SNEGSKA (reference sequence). The CDR3 protein is CSASVGKLFF. The CDR3 DNA reads TGCAGTGCTAGTGTCGGAAAACTGTTTTTT.